This section outlines one T cell receptor (beta chain) sequence together with its context. The data were taken from a study of blood T cell repertoires in COVID-19. Some clones are missing from TCRdb's copy, which holds only in-frame ones; the method was immunoSEQ multiplex PCR. The data show approximately 530,000 clones, with 70% to 90% seen just once and under 8.5% held by the top ten. V trimming: 3 bases; J trimming: 2 bases; junction bases outside the gene matches: 11. The CDR3 runs to 17 residues. The germline CDR1 and CDR2 sequences are MDHEN and SYDVKM. The sequence was collected from a woman aged 45-65 years with COVID-19, enrolled during active disease. The material sequenced was peripheral blood. The rearrangement links TRBV28 to TRBJ2-3; 7 bases fit TRBD2. Here the CDR3 DNA reads TGTGCCAGCAGTTTGGGGGGTGGGCTAGCGGTCACAGATACGCAGTATTTT. Protein product: CASSLGGGLAVTDTQYF.